A selection of T cell receptor beta chains follows, all from one sample in a study of shared clonotypes between healthy human individuals. The protocol was immunoSEQ multiplex PCR, while the TCRdb copy is restricted to in-frame clones and leaves out a portion. Of 2 million to 2.5 million clones listed, around 95% are singletons. The sequencing sample was made of naive CD4+ T cells sorted from blood. The receptors stem from a man aged 18 to 30 in good health. CDR3s include the opening cysteine and the closing phenylalanine or tryptophan. A D gene is named only where the DNA matches it firmly. Size values are once, few and many counts, or a class for expanded clones, and some rows have none.

TRBJ1-6 - TRBD1 TRBV5-1 CASSLGLVWDRVPSPLHF TGCGCCAGCAGCTTGGGCCTAGTCTGGGACAGGGTTCCTTCACCCCTCCACTTT
TRBJ1-1 - TRBD1 TRBV28 CASRSGQGVGTEAFF TGTGCCAGCAGGTCCGGACAGGGAGTGGGCACTGAAGCTTTCTTT
TRBJ1-5 - - TRBV7-2 CASSPRGGRPYSNQPQHF TGTGCCAGCAGCCCTAGGGGTGGGAGACCTTATAGCAATCAGCCCCAGCATTTT
TRBJ2-7 - TRBD1 TRBV5-1 CASSSRDRGDEQYF TGCGCCAGCAGCTCCCGGGACAGGGGGGACGAGCAGTACTTC
TRBJ2-5 once - TRBV2 CASSSRGPKETQYF TGTGCCAGCAGTAGCAGGGGACCAAAAGAGACCCAGTACTTC
TRBJ2-3 - - TRBV10-3 CAIRMGGDIIASDTQYF TGTGCCATCAGGATGGGGGGGGACATAATTGCCTCGGATACGCAGTATTTT
TRBJ2-3 - - TRBV2 CASSGQLTDTQYF TGTGCCAGCAGCGGGCAACTCACAGATACGCAGTATTTT
TRBJ1-1 - - TRBV28 CASDGNTEAFF TGTGCCAGCGATGGCAACACTGAAGCTTTCTTT
TRBJ2-7 - TRBD1 TRBV4-1 CASSRRRDRISYEQYF TGCGCCAGCAGCCGCCGAAGGGACAGGATCTCCTACGAGCAGTACTTC
TRBJ2-3 - TRBD2 TRBV5-4 CASSLGLAGGFGTDTQYF TGTGCCAGCAGCTTGGGCCTAGCGGGGGGGTTTGGCACAGATACGCAGTATTTT
TRBJ1-1 - - TRBV5-1 CASSLKGWDTEAFF TGCGCCAGCAGCTTGAAAGGGTGGGACACTGAAGCTTTCTTT
TRBJ2-2 - - TRBV5-4 CASREDTGELFF TGTGCCAGCCGCGAAGACACCGGGGAGCTGTTTTTT
TRBJ2-7 - - TRBV6-5 CASSYSRRGYEQYF TGTGCCAGCAGTTACTCGAGGAGGGGTTACGAGCAGTACTTC
TRBJ1-3 - - TRBV7-9 CASSLGDGAGNTIYF TGTGCCAGCAGCTTAGGGGACGGTGCTGGAAACACCATATATTTT
TRBJ2-2 - - TRBV27 CASSTRGRGVGSGELFF TGTGCCAGCAGTACTAGGGGCAGGGGAGTAGGATCCGGGGAGCTGTTTTTT
TRBJ1-4 - - TRBV6-5 CASRLPGLNEKLFF TGTGCCAGCAGGCTTCCGGGGCTTAATGAAAAACTGTTTTTT
TRBJ1-2 - - TRBV5-1 CASSATASNYGYTF TGCGCCAGCAGCGCGACAGCATCCAACTATGGCTACACCTTC
TRBJ1-1 - TRBD1 TRBV25-1 CASSGGGQGMSSAFF TGTGCCAGCAGTGGCGGGGGACAGGGTATGAGTTCGGCTTTCTTT
TRBJ2-7 - TRBD2 TRBV5-8 CASSLRLAGHSYEQYF TGTGCCAGCAGCTTGCGACTAGCGGGGCACTCCTACGAGCAGTACTTC
TRBJ1-2 - - TRBV7-3 CASSPGTGPRGYTF TGTGCCAGCAGCCCTGGAACAGGGCCGAGAGGCTACACCTTC
TRBJ1-5 - - TRBV5-4 CASSQGSNQPQHF TGTGCCAGCAGCCAGGGAAGCAATCAGCCCCAGCATTTT
TRBJ1-6 once - TRBV10-3 CAISESAGKVNYNSPLHF TGTGCCATCAGTGAGTCGGCCGGGAAGGTTAATTATAATTCACCCCTCCACTTT
TRBJ1-5 - - TRBV6-1 CASRQSGPTKRSQHF TGTGCCAGTCGTCAGAGCGGGCCGACAAAAAGGTCCCAGCATTTT
TRBJ2-7 - TRBD1 TRBV18 CASSPGTGGSEQYF TGTGCCAGCTCACCAGGGACAGGGGGGTCCGAGCAGTACTTC
TRBJ1-6 - TRBD1 TRBV7-9 CASSLAIKTGGIDNSPLHF TGTGCCAGCAGCTTAGCCATTAAAACAGGGGGCATCGATAATTCACCCCTCCACTTT
TRBJ2-1 - - TRBV6-1 CASRLALRNEQFF TGTGCCAGCCGCTTAGCGTTGAGGAATGAGCAGTTCTTC
TRBJ1-5 - - TRBV18 CASSPQGSNQPQHF TGTGCCAGCTCACCGCAGGGAAGCAATCAGCCCCAGCATTTT
TRBJ1-6 - - TRBV7-2 CASSLEPGALVSSPLHF TGTGCCAGCAGCTTAGAACCAGGGGCACTGGTCAGCTCACCCCTCCACTTT
TRBJ1-1 - - TRBV21-1 CASSKEGRGGDRCITEAFF TGTGCCAGCAGCAAAGAGGGCAGGGGAGGGGATCGATGTATCACTGAAGCTTTCTTT
TRBJ2-4 - - TRBV11-2 CASSLAGGLAKNIQYF TGTGCCAGCAGCTTAGCTGGCGGTCTAGCCAAAAACATTCAGTACTTC
TRBJ1-1 - - TRBV6-6 CASNRTPNTEAFF TGTGCCAGCAACAGGACTCCCAACACTGAAGCTTTCTTT
TRBJ1-5 once - TRBV30 CAFSDSHNQPQHF TGTGCCTTTTCGGACAGCCACAATCAGCCCCAGCATTTT
TRBJ1-4 - TRBD1 TRBV28 CASSSGTANEKLFF TGTGCCAGCAGTTCCGGGACAGCTAATGAAAAACTGTTTTTT
TRBJ1-3 - TRBD1 TRBV18 CASSPSGGSGNTIYF TGTGCCAGCTCACCTTCAGGGGGCTCTGGAAACACCATATATTTT
TRBJ1-1 - - TRBV10-3 CAISEGSTEAFF TGTGCCATCAGTGAGGGCAGCACTGAAGCTTTCTTT
TRBJ2-5 - - TRBV7-2 CASSLSRETQYF TGTGCCAGCAGCTTAAGCCGGGAGACCCAGTACTTC
TRBJ2-7 - - TRBV5-1 CASSLVAGAREQYF TGCGCCAGCAGCTTGGTTGCGGGGGCAAGGGAGCAGTACTTC
TRBJ2-3 once TRBD2 TRBV10-3 CAISGREGTDTQYF TGTGCCATCAGTGGGCGGGAGGGCACAGATACGCAGTATTTT
TRBJ2-1 - TRBD2 TRBV30 CAWSVRGGYNEQFF TGTGCCTGGAGTGTCCGCGGGGGCTACAATGAGCAGTTCTTC
TRBJ1-2 - - TRBV5-4 CASSLGGGVGATGGYTF TGTGCCAGCAGCTTGGGTGGGGGCGTAGGTGCGACGGGTGGCTACACCTTC
TRBJ2-7 - TRBD2 TRBV4-3 CASSQAGGSYEQYF TGCGCCAGCAGTCAAGCGGGAGGTTCCTACGAGCAGTACTTC
TRBJ1-5 - - TRBV6-5 CASSYSNQGGQPQHF TGTGCCAGCAGTTACTCGAATCAGGGCGGCCAGCCCCAGCATTTT
TRBJ2-5 - - TRBV5-6 CASSLGVARKETQYF TGTGCCAGCAGCTTGGGAGTAGCACGGAAAGAGACCCAGTACTTC
TRBJ2-7 - TRBD2 TRBV7-8 CASSGDTQISGSSYEQYF TGTGCCAGCAGCGGGGACACCCAGATTAGCGGGAGCTCCTACGAGCAGTACTTC
TRBJ2-7 - - TRBV1 CTSSLCTRRVYGQYF TGCACCAGCAGCCTTTGTACTCGACGGGTTTACGGGCAGTACTTC
TRBJ2-1 - - TRBV15 CATSRDRLGRNEQFF TGTGCCACCAGCAGGGACCGTTTGGGACGGAATGAGCAGTTCTTC
TRBJ2-5 - - TRBV7-6 CASSLAQGIASETQYF TGTGCCAGCAGCTTAGCCCAGGGGATAGCCTCCGAGACCCAGTACTTC
TRBJ1-4 - - TRBV7-9 CASSLGSGFGEKLFF TGTGCCAGCAGCTTAGGGTCAGGGTTCGGTGAAAAACTGTTTTTT
TRBJ1-1 - - TRBV11-2 CASSSALGRGASTEAFF TGTGCCAGCAGCTCCGCTCTTGGGAGGGGCGCAAGCACTGAAGCTTTCTTT
TRBJ2-6 - - TRBV30 CAWYRTGANVLTF TGTGCCTGGTATCGTACCGGGGCCAACGTCCTGACTTTC
TRBJ2-7 once TRBD1 TRBV18 CASSPTQGVTEGYF TGTGCCAGCTCACCAACACAGGGGGTTACCGAAGGGTACTTC
TRBJ2-1 - - TRBV6-5 CASSRVEGGPQFF TGTGCCAGCAGTAGGGTAGAGGGGGGGCCACAGTTCTTC
TRBJ2-7 - - TRBV6-5 CASSSDTFPSYEQYF TGTGCCAGCAGTTCGGACACCTTCCCCTCCTACGAGCAGTACTTC
TRBJ2-2 few TRBD2 TRBV5-1 CASSSLSGGNTGELFF TGCGCCAGCAGCTCCCTTAGCGGGGGGAACACCGGGGAGCTGTTTTTT
TRBJ1-3 - - TRBV6-6 CASSYPTGNTIYF TGTGCCAGCAGTTATCCCACTGGAAACACCATATATTTT